This TCR beta chain was retrieved from a study of CD8 T cells in ankylosing spondylitis. This clonotype has only a few counts. Its target is unknown. Study observations and caveats: The study looked at matched synovial fluid samples from ankylosing spondylitis patients. Disease-linked clones were reported to be significantly enriched there.

The length of the CDR3 is 17 residues. With V trimmed by 1 base and J by 2 bases, 7 bases remained unmatched. In germline, CDR1 is SGHAT, CDR2 FQNNGV. Quantitative molecular-barcoded 5'-RACE generated the TCR beta libraries. TCRdb re-analysed the 5' RACE reads in MiXCR, keeping a single row per CDR3 protein. Of some 240,000 distinct CDR3 sequences in the sample, roughly 8.6% were seen once. The chain is built from TRBV11-2 and TRBJ2-3; the match to TRBD2 covers 9 bases. This TCR came from a male donor with ankylosing spondylitis or in good health (not recorded which). Sequenced: blood, either unsorted or a sorted T cell fraction (not recorded which). CDR3 loop: CASSLVWSSGTTDTQYF. The CDR3 DNA follows: TGTGCCAGCAGCTTAGTCTGGTCTAGCGGGACCACAGATACGCAGTATTTT.